This T cell receptor (beta chain) was recovered during a study of identical twins. Germline-derived CDR1 and CDR2 are DFQATT and SNEGSKA (reference sequence). The CDR3 covers 14 residues. Trimming removed 0 bases at V and 5 bases at J, with 14 bases between. TCRdb processed the 5' RACE reads anew with MiXCR; each CDR3 protein has one entry. The sample includes 500,000 or so distinct CDR3 sequences, 22% seen only once; the top ten take around 0.91%. These data also formed part of another study, on T cells expressing NK-cell markers. That source notes: Each TCR beta repertoire originated in sorted T cells that were CD3+CD56+NKG2C+, CD3+CD56+NKG2C- or CD3+CD56-NKG2C+.

The rearrangement links TRBV20-1 to TRBJ2-7; TRBD1 or TRBD2 may be the D gene (5 bases each). This clonotype originated in a woman between 18 and 29 years old in good health. Sequenced material: CD4+ T cells sorted from blood. As DNA, the CDR3 is TGCAGTGCTAGAGATTATAGGTCGGGACACGAGCAGTACTTC. Protein: CSARDYRSGHEQYF.